The clone carrying this TCR beta chain was seen repeatedly, ten times or more. As yet, its antigen is unknown. The record originates from a study of molecular identifiers for immune sequencing clone quantification. Study outcomes and limitations: Effector cells kept over 98% of their molecules in clones above 20 RNA copies, while naive cells kept under 1% there.

TCRdb independently ran MiXCR on the PCR reads; one entry per CDR3 protein. The sample shows around 470,000 distinct CDR3 sequences, roughly 23% of them seen only once. From germline, CDR1 is SNHLY and CDR2 FYNNEI. This CDR3 spans 17 amino acids. Losses at the gene ends were 6 bases for V and 1 base for J; bases not matched to a gene: 10. This clonotype was sampled from a human donor in good health. Some libraries in this study had Jurkat cell RNA spiked in. The sequencing sample was made of naive CD8+ T cells from blood, with Jurkat cell RNA spiked in. Subset reported: FACS-sorted CD8+CD4-CCR7+CD45RA+ naive T cells. The chain is built from TRBV2 and TRBJ2-3; 10 bases are a match to TRBD2. The CDR3 loop reads CASRLPSGGPGTDTQYF. The CDR3 DNA reads TGTGCCAGCAGACTCCCTAGCGGGGGTCCCGGCACAGATACGCAGTATTTT.